This TCR beta chain emerged from a study of glioma-infiltrating T cells. This clonotype was seen many times. Its antigen is not identified. Amplification of TCR alpha and beta CDR3 regions from RNA used iRepertoire nested multiplex PCR. Tissue mRNA or PBMC total RNA, roughly 90-400 ng, went into one-step reverse transcription and amplification. TCRdb re-derived calls from the multiplex PCR reads in MiXCR, one entry per CDR3 protein. The sample shows under 200,000 distinct CDR3 sequences, roughly two fifths of them seen only once. Trimming removed 5 bases at V and 6 bases at J, with 34 bases between. Looked up from germline, CDR1 is DFQATT and CDR2 is SNEGSKA (reference sequence). This CDR3 is 19 amino acids long. Overall study findings and caveats: Non-neoplastic patients had below-expected tissue-blood divergence, while all gliomas exceeded expectation. Tissue and blood shared very few CDR3 sequences.

This sequence joins TRBV20-1 and TRBJ1-1, with D perhaps matching TRBD1 (6 bases). Specimen: glioma tissue, nonneoplastic brain tissue, or PBMCs (not recorded which). The clonotype was recovered from a human donor with low-grade glioma or glioblastoma, undergoing nonglioma brain surgery, or in good health (not recorded which). The CDR3 DNA follows: TGCAGTGCTGAGTACCCGACCGCAGGGGCCTACCGCAGTGGGGCTGAAGCTTTCTTT. Translation gives CSAEYPTAGAYRSGAEAFF.